These T cell receptor beta chains were read from a single sample in a study of blood T cell repertoires in COVID-19. Some clones are missing from TCRdb's copy, which holds only in-frame ones; the method was immunoSEQ multiplex PCR. The sample carries about 110,000 clones, around 76% recorded once. Input material: peripheral blood. The origin of the receptors is a woman aged 70 to 79 with acute or convalescent COVID-19. CDR3s include the opening cysteine and the closing phenylalanine or tryptophan. D genes are given only for firm matches. The listing skips clone size in some rows; elsewhere it reads once, few, many or a size class.

V gene	clone size	J gene	D gene	CDR3 DNA	CDR3 protein
TRBV5-6	few	TRBJ2-5	TRBD1	TGTGCCAGCAGCTTGTTTAGGTCCGGGACAGGGGTTCGGGAGACCCAGTACTTC	CASSLFRSGTGVRETQYF
TRBV7-2	NA	TRBJ2-7	NA	TGTGCCAGCAGCTTTGGGGCGGGGGCAGGAGCCCCCTACGAGCAGTACTTC	CASSFGAGAGAPYEQYF
TRBV11-3	NA	TRBJ1-1	TRBD1	TGTGCCAGCAGCTCAGGGACAGGATTGAACACTGAAGCTTTCTTT	CASSSGTGLNTEAFF
TRBV7-9	few	TRBJ1-1	NA	TGTGCCAGCAGCTCCCGGGAGCGCCAAGCTTTCTTT	CASSSRERQAFF
TRBV18	NA	TRBJ2-5	TRBD1	TGTGCCAGCTCACCTAGTCAGGGGGCGACGGAGACCCAGTACTTC	CASSPSQGATETQYF
TRBV13	NA	TRBJ2-7	NA	TGTGCCAGCAGCTTGGGGGTCGGCAGGGGCTCCTACGAGCAGTACTTC	CASSLGVGRGSYEQYF
TRBV7-6	NA	TRBJ2-1	TRBD1	TGTGCCAGCAGCGTATTGGGGACAGGGAAGGGAGGCTCCACCTACAATGAGCAGTTCTTC	CASSVLGTGKGGSTYNEQFF
TRBV2	NA	TRBJ1-4	TRBD1	TGTGCCACCGGGGGACAGGGGTTGAAAAAACTGTTTTTT	CATGGQGLKKLFF
TRBV29-1	NA	TRBJ1-4	TRBD1	TGCAGCGTTGGGGGGACAGGGACACTGTTTTTT	CSVGGTGTLFF
TRBV10-3	many	TRBJ2-7	NA	TGTGCCATCACCACTTCCCCTAGCTCCTACGAGCAGTACTTC	CAITTSPSSYEQYF
TRBV6-5	many	TRBJ2-7	TRBD2	TGTGCCAGCAGACCCGACAGAGGGAGGGTTCACGAGCAGTACTTC	CASRPDRGRVHEQYF
TRBV30	many	TRBJ1-1	NA	TGTGCCTGGAGTGTGGCTCGGAACACTGAAGCTTTCTTT	CAWSVARNTEAFF
TRBV27	NA	TRBJ1-6	NA	TGTGCCAGCAGTCCCAGGACAGCTTCCTATAATTCACCCCTCCACTTT	CASSPRTASYNSPLHF
TRBV2	few	TRBJ2-2	TRBD1	TGTGCCAGCAGTGTTGCAGGGGGCACCGGGGAGCTGTTTTTT	CASSVAGGTGELFF
TRBV7-2	NA	TRBJ2-3	TRBD2	TGTGCCAGCAGCTTTAGAAGCGGGGCAAGCACAGATACGCAGTATTTT	CASSFRSGASTDTQYF
TRBV19	once	TRBJ1-1	TRBD1	TGTGCCAGTAGTATCAGAGGGGGCGGAAATACTGAAGCTTTCTTT	CASSIRGGGNTEAFF
TRBV28	NA	TRBJ1-2	NA	TGTGCCAGCAGTTTAAAAGGTGGAGCTAACTATGGCTACACCTTC	CASSLKGGANYGYTF
TRBV7-7	NA	TRBJ2-1	TRBD1	TGTGCCAGCAGCTTAGCCTTAAGGCAGGGGGTCTTGGATGAGCAGTTCTTC	CASSLALRQGVLDEQFF
TRBV14	NA	TRBJ2-7	TRBD1	TGTGCCAGCAGCCCGCCGGGACAGCTCTACGAGCAGTACTTC	CASSPPGQLYEQYF
TRBV27	few	TRBJ2-7	TRBD1	TGTTACCCCCCGGGACAGGGAGTTCACGAGCAGTACTTC	CYPPGQGVHEQYF
TRBV19	NA	TRBJ1-5	TRBD1	TGTGCCAGTTCGACAGGGGACCACAATCAGCCCCAGCATTTT	CASSTGDHNQPQHF
TRBV6-5	NA	TRBJ1-5	NA	TGTGCCAGTTCACGGGAGAGCAATCAGCCCCAGCATTTT	CASSRESNQPQHF
TRBV5-4	NA	TRBJ2-3	TRBD1	TGTGCCAGCAGCACGCGGACCGGGACAGGGTTATCGTCAGATACGCAGTATTTT	CASSTRTGTGLSSDTQYF
TRBV4-3	NA	TRBJ1-2	NA	TGCGCCAGCAGCCAAGATCGGGAGTATGGCTACACCTTC	CASSQDREYGYTF
TRBV19	NA	TRBJ1-5	NA	TGTGCCAGTACCAGTCCTTGGAGCAATCAGCCCCAGCATTTT	CASTSPWSNQPQHF
TRBV11-2	NA	TRBJ1-1	TRBD1	TGTGCCAGCAGACGCGGACAGGGGGTAACGGACACTGAAGCTTTCTTT	CASRRGQGVTDTEAFF
TRBV15	NA	TRBJ2-1	TRBD1	TGTGCCACCAGCAGAGATAGGGGACAGGGGCCCACTGAGCAGTTCTTC	CATSRDRGQGPTEQFF
TRBV14	few	TRBJ1-2	NA	TGTGCCAGCAGCCAAGATCTACAGGACCTTAACTATGGCTACACCTTC	CASSQDLQDLNYGYTF
TRBV3-1/TRBV3-2	NA	TRBJ2-3	TRBD2	TGTGCCAGCAGCCAAGATTCCCCGGGACTAGCGGGGGCCACAGATACGCAGTATTTT	CASSQDSPGLAGATDTQYF
TRBV6-6	NA	TRBJ1-6	NA	TGTGCCAGCACCCTGCGTACTAATTCACCCCTCCACTTT	CASTLRTNSPLHF
TRBV11-2	NA	TRBJ2-5	NA	TGTGCCAGCAGCCCCATGGCCGGGGGGCCCCGGGAGACCCAGTACTTC	CASSPMAGGPRETQYF
TRBV6-2/TRBV6-3	NA	TRBJ1-1	NA	TGTGCCAGCAGTAGGCAGGGCGGCACTGAAGCTTTCTTT	CASSRQGGTEAFF
TRBV12-5	NA	TRBJ1-2	NA	TGTGCTAGTGGTTTGACGGGGGACTTTAAAAGGGAACGTAACTATGGCTACACCTTC	CASGLTGDFKRERNYGYTF
TRBV15	NA	TRBJ2-3	NA	TGTGCCACCAGCAGAGATCTGGAGGGCAGCACAGATACGCAGTATTTT	CATSRDLEGSTDTQYF
TRBV7-2	NA	TRBJ1-5	NA	TGTGCCAGCAGCCGGGGGGGGCCCAATCAGCCCCAGCATTTT	CASSRGGPNQPQHF
TRBV5-1	NA	TRBJ1-1	TRBD1	TGCGCCAGCAGCCGGGACAGGGCGAATACTGAAGCTTTCTTT	CASSRDRANTEAFF
TRBV5-1	NA	TRBJ1-1	NA	TGCGCCAGCAGCTTGGCGTCCTATCGGAACACTGAAGCTTTCTTT	CASSLASYRNTEAFF
TRBV5-1	NA	TRBJ1-1	TRBD1	TGCGCCAGCAGCTTGCGACAGGGCACTGAAGCTTTCTTT	CASSLRQGTEAFF
TRBV5-6	NA	TRBJ1-3	NA	TGTGCCAGCAGCTCGATGACAGGCTCTGGAAACACCATATATTTT	CASSSMTGSGNTIYF
TRBV7-7	NA	TRBJ2-1	TRBD2	TGTGCCAGCAGCCCGCGGGGGGGCCCCTACAATGAGCAGTTCTTC	CASSPRGGPYNEQFF
TRBV7-8	NA	TRBJ2-7	TRBD2	TGTGCCAGTATCCGACTAGCGGGGGAGTCCTACGAGCAGTACTTC	CASIRLAGESYEQYF
TRBV6-1	NA	TRBJ2-5	NA	TGTGCCAGCAGTGAACCGAGGACTATTCAAGAGACCCAGTACTTC	CASSEPRTIQETQYF
TRBV3-1/TRBV3-2	once	TRBJ1-1	NA	TGTGCCAGCAGCCAAGAAGGGGGGGGAGGCACTGAAGCTTTCTTT	CASSQEGGGGTEAFF
TRBV14	few	TRBJ2-7	TRBD1	TGTGCCAGCAGCCAAGGTAGACAGGGTTTCGAGCAGTACTTC	CASSQGRQGFEQYF
TRBV28	NA	TRBJ2-1	NA	TGTGCCAGCAGTCTCCAGGTTTCCTACAATGAGCAGTTCTTC	CASSLQVSYNEQFF
TRBV29-1	NA	TRBJ2-6	TRBD1	TGCAGCGCCCGGGTGACAGGGTCCGGGGCCAACGTCCTGACTTTC	CSARVTGSGANVLTF
TRBV7-9	NA	TRBJ2-2	NA	TGTGCCCTGGGACAACGGTCCACCGGGGAGCTGTTTTTT	CALGQRSTGELFF
TRBV19	NA	TRBJ1-1	NA	TGTGCCAGTAGTATCAAGGGGGACACTGAAGCTTTCTTT	CASSIKGDTEAFF
TRBV19	NA	TRBJ2-2	NA	TGTGCCAGTAGTATAAGAGCGAACACCGGGGAGCTGTTTTTT	CASSIRANTGELFF
TRBV5-1	NA	TRBJ2-2	TRBD2	TGCGCCAGCAGCTTTTCATCTAGCGGGCCCACCGGGGAGCTGTTTTTT	CASSFSSSGPTGELFF
TRBV29-1	NA	TRBJ2-7	TRBD2	TGCAGCGCCGGGACTAGCGCCGAGCAGTACTTC	CSAGTSAEQYF
TRBV18	NA	TRBJ1-2	TRBD1	TGTGCCAGCTCACCGGGACAGGTGGCTTATGGCTACACCTTC	CASSPGQVAYGYTF
TRBV6-5	NA	TRBJ1-5	TRBD1	TGTGCCAGCAGTTACGGACAGGGCAGCAATCAGCCCCAGCATTTT	CASSYGQGSNQPQHF
TRBV5-1	few	TRBJ2-7	NA	TGCGCCAGCAGCTTATCGTCGGGTAAGTGGCACGAGCAGTACTTC	CASSLSSGKWHEQYF
TRBV19	NA	TRBJ1-1	TRBD1	TGTGCCAGTAGACGTGGGGACAGGGGGGTTAACACTGAAGCTTTCTTT	CASRRGDRGVNTEAFF
TRBV9	once	TRBJ2-7	TRBD1	TGTGCCAGCAGCCCTGGTGTGGGGACAGGCCCCTACGAGCAGTACTTC	CASSPGVGTGPYEQYF